One sample yielded the 3 T cell receptor beta chains listed below, sequenced in a study of T cells in Graves' hyperthyroidism and ophthalmopathy. RNA transcripts provided the source from which TCR beta CDR3 regions were amplified. A first-round RT-PCR of the TCR CDR3 used the HTBI primer set. TCRdb recomputed calls from the multiplex PCR reads with MiXCR, one row per CDR3 protein. The top ten clones hold 25% to 30% of a sample with over 150,000 distinct CDR3 sequences, over 15% of them seen once. Input material: blood. These receptors were collected from a woman aged 45-59 years with Graves' hyperthyroidism.

This clonotype was seen only a few times. The junction shows a germline mismatch at one end, possibly a read error. The chain combines TRBV9 with TRBJ2-3, with 9 nucleotides matching TRBD2. In germline, CDR1 is SGDLS, CDR2 YYNGEE. CDR3 size: 16 residues. The CDR3 sequence is CASSVAMRGGTDTRYF. For the CDR3, the DNA is TGTGCCAGCAGCGTAGCTATGCGGGGGGGCACAGATACGCGGTATTTT.

This clonotype was observed at least ten times. This chain uses TRBV6-5 with TRBJ1-2, with a possible D match to TRBD1 (5 bases). V lost 2 bases and J 2 bases, leaving 9 bases between the germline ends. Per the germline V gene, CDR1 is MNHEY and CDR2 is SVGAGI. This CDR3 is 14 amino acids long. The CDR3 protein is CASSYRQRNYGYTF. CDR3 DNA sequence: TGTGCCAGCAGTTACCGACAGAGGAACTATGGCTACACCTTC.

This clonotype was detected many times. The chain is built from TRBV5-1 and TRBJ2-2; 12 nucleotides match TRBD2. V lost 5 bases to trimming and J lost 1 base; unmatched junction nucleotides: 3. The CDR3 consists of 16 residues. Germline V gene lookup returns CDR1 SGHRS and CDR2 YFSETQ. In DNA, the CDR3 is TGCGCCAGCAGGACTAGCGGGGGCCTGAACACCGGGGAGCTGTTTTTT. It yields the protein CASRTSGGLNTGELFF.